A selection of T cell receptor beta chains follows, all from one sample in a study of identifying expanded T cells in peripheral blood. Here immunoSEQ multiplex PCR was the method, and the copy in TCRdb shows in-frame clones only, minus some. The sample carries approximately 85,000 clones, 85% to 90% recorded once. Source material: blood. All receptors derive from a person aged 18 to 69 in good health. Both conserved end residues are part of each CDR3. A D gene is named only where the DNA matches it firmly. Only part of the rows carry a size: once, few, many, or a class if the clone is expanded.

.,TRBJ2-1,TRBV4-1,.,TGCGCCAGCAGCCCTGCGGGGGCATTGAGCTCCTACAATGAGCAGTTCTTC,CASSPAGALSSYNEQFF
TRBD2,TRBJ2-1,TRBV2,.,TGTGCCAGCAGTGGATCACTAGCGGGCTACAATGAGCAGTTCTTC,CASSGSLAGYNEQFF
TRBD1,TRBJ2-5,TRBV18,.,TGTGCCAGCTCACTCACGGGACAGGTGGGAGAGACCCAGTACTTC,CASSLTGQVGETQYF
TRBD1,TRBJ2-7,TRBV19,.,TGTGCCAGTAGTATGGGGACAGGGGGGTACGAGCAGTACTTC,CASSMGTGGYEQYF
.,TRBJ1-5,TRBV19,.,TGTGCCAGTAGTATGGAGGGTGTCAGTGGCAATCAGCCCCAGCATTTT,CASSMEGVSGNQPQHF
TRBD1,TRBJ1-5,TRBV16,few,TGTGCCAGCAGTCCCCGGGACAGCCTCAATCAGCCCCAGCATTTT,CASSPRDSLNQPQHF
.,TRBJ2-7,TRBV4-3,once,TGCGCCAGCAGCCAAGGCCCTGGGACCGGTTCCTACGAGCAGTACTTC,CASSQGPGTGSYEQYF
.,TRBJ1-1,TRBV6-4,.,TGTGCCAGCAGTGACAGGGTAAACACTGAAGCTTTCTTT,CASSDRVNTEAFF
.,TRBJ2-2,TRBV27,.,TGTGCCAGCAGTTTAGCGACTGGGGGCGCGGGAGGGGAGCTGTTTTTT,CASSLATGGAGGELFF
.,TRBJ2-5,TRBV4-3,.,TGCGCCAGCAGCCAAGATCCGGGGCGCGGGGAGACCCAGTACTTC,CASSQDPGRGETQYF
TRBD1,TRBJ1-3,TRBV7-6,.,TGTGCCAGCAGCTTAGCAGGGGGCCTCTCTGGAAACACCATATATTTT,CASSLAGGLSGNTIYF
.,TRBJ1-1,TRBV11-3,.,TGTGCCAGCAGCTTAGGACGGGGAAATACTGAAGCTTTCTTT,CASSLGRGNTEAFF
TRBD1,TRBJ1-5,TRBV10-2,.,TGCGCCAGCAGTGACAGGGGGGGTAGCAATCAGCCCCAGCATTTT,CASSDRGGSNQPQHF
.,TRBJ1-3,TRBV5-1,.,TGCGCCAGCAGCTTGATCACAGGGGGAAACACCATATATTTT,CASSLITGGNTIYF